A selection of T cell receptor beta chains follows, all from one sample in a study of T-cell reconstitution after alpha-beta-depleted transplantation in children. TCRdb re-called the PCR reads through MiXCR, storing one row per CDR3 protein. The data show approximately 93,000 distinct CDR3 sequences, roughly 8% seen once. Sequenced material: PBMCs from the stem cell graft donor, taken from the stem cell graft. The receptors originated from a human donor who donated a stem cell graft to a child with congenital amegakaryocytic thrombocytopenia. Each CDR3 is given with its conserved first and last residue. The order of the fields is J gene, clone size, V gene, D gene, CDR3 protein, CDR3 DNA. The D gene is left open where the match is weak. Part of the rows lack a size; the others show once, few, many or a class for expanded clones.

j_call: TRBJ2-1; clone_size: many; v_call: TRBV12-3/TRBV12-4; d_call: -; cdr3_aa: CASGGQRNNEQFF; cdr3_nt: TGTGCCAGCGGCGGGCAGCGAAACAATGAGCAGTTCTTC
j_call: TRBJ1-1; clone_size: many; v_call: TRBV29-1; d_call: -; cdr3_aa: CSAARGMNTEAFF; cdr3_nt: TGCAGCGCCGCAAGGGGAATGAACACTGAAGCTTTCTTT
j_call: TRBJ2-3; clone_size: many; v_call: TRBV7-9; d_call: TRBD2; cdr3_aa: CASSPSRAGGTDTQYF; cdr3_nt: TGTGCCAGCAGCCCCTCTAGGGCGGGGGGCACAGATACGCAGTATTTT
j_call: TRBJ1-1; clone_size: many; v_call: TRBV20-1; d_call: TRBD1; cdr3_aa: CSAHRPQGDTEAFF; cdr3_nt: TGCAGTGCCCACAGGCCTCAGGGGGACACTGAAGCTTTCTTT
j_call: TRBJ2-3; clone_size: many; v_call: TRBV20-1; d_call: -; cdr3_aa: CSARKPSTDTQYF; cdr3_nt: TGCAGTGCTAGGAAGCCTAGCACAGATACGCAGTATTTT
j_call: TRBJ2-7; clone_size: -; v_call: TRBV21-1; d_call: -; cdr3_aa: CASSKDLRRTVRSSYEQYF; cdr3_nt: TGTGCCAGCAGCAAAGATCTGCGCCGGACGGTCCGAAGCTCCTACGAGCAGTACTTC
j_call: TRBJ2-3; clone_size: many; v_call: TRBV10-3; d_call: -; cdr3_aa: CAISDQSRGTADTQYF; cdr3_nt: TGTGCCATCAGTGATCAAAGCAGGGGAACCGCAGATACGCAGTATTTT
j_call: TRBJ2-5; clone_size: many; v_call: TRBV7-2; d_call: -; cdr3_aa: CASSLAQGGVWETQYF; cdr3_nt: TGTGCCAGCAGCTTAGCACAGGGAGGGGTGTGGGAGACCCAGTACTTC
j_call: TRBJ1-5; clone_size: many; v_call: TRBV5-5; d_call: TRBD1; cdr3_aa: CASSFTGDNQPQHF; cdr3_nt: TGTGCCAGCAGCTTTACAGGGGACAATCAGCCCCAGCATTTT
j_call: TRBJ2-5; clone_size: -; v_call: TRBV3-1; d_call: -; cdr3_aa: CASSHFPLETQYF; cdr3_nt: TGTGCCAGCAGCCATTTCCCCCTGGAGACCCAGTACTTC
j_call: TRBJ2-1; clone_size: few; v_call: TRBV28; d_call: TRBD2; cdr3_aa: CASSFLAGSLSNEQFF; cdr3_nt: TGTGCCAGCAGTTTTCTAGCGGGGTCTTTGAGCAATGAGCAGTTCTTC
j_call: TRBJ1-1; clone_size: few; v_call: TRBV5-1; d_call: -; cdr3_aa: CASSLDREAFF; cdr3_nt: TGCGCCAGCAGCCTGGACAGAGAAGCTTTCTTT
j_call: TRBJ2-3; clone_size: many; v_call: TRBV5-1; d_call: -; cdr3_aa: CASSSEGRWADTQYF; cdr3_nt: TGCGCCAGCAGCTCCGAGGGACGCTGGGCAGATACGCAGTATTTT
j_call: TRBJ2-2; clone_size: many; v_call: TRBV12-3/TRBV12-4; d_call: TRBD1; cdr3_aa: CASSPSDREPGELFF; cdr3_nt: TGTGCCAGCAGTCCCTCGGACAGGGAGCCCGGGGAGCTGTTTTTT
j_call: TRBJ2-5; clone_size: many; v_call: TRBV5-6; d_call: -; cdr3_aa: CASSLKGKETQYF; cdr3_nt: TGTGCCAGCAGCTTGAAGGGGAAAGAGACCCAGTACTTC
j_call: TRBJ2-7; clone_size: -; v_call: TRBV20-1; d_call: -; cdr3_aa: CSASHGSYEQYF; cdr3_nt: TGCAGTGCGAGTCACGGGTCCTACGAGCAGTACTTC
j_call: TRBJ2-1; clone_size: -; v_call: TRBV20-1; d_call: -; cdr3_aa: CCARGERGGPPYNEQFF; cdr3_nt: TGCTGTGCTAGAGGCGAAAGGGGGGGGCCACCTTACAATGAGCAGTTCTTC
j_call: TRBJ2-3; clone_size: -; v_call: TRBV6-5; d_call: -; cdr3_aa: CASSYSGQGTDTQYF; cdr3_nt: TGTGCCAGCAGTTACAGTGGGCAGGGAACCGATACGCAGTATTTT
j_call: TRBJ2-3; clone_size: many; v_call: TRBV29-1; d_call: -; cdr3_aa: CSVLGTSDTQYF; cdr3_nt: TGCAGCGTCCTCGGGACTTCAGATACGCAGTATTTT
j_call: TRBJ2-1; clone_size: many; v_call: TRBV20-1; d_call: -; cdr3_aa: CSADGLASHNEQFF; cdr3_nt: TGCAGTGCCGACGGGCTAGCGTCCCACAATGAGCAGTTCTTC
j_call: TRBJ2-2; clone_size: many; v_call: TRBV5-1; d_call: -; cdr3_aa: CASSLDGATAVGELFF; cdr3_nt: TGCGCCAGCAGCTTGGATGGGGCTACTGCGGTCGGGGAGCTGTTTTTT
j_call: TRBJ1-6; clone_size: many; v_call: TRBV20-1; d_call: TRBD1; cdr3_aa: CSADRGEGNSPLHF; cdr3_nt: TGCAGTGCAGACAGGGGGGAAGGTAATTCACCCCTCCACTTT
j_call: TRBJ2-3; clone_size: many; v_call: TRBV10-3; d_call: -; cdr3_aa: CAISEAAETDTQYF; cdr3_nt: TGTGCCATCAGTGAGGCCGCGGAGACAGATACGCAGTATTTT
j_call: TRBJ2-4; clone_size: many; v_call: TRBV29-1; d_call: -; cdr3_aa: CSVARGPENIQYF; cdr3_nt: TGCAGCGTCGCACGCGGACCCGAAAACATTCAGTACTTC
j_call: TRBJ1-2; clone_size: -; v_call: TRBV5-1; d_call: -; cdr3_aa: CASSLVSGGENTF; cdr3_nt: TGCGCCAGCAGCTTGGTGTCCGGGGGGGAAAACACCTTC
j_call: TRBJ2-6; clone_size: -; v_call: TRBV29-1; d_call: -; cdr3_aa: CSVGLGANGLTF; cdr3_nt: TGCAGCGTTGGGCTTGGGGCCAACGGCCTGACTTTC
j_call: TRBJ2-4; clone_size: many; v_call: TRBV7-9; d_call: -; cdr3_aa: CASSSGGLAKNIQYF; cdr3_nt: TGTGCCAGCAGCTCCGGTGGACTAGCCAAAAACATTCAGTACTTC
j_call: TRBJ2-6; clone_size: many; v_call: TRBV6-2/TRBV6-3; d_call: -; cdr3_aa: CASSDGSLAGANVLTF; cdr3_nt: TGTGCCAGCAGCGACGGATCTTTGGCTGGGGCCAACGTCCTGACTTTC
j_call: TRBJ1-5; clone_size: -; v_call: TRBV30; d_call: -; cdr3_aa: CAWRSGPNFNQPQHF; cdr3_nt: TGTGCCTGGAGATCAGGGCCAAATTTCAATCAGCCCCAGCATTTT
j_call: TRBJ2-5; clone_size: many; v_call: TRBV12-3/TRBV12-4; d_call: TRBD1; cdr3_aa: CASSLTGAGETQYF; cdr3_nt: TGTGCCAGCAGTTTAACAGGGGCGGGCGAGACCCAGTACTTC
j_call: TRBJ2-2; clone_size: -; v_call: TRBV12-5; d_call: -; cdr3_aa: CASGLNLGKGGELFF; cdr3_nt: TGTGCTAGTGGTTTGAATTTAGGGAAAGGCGGGGAGCTGTTTTTT
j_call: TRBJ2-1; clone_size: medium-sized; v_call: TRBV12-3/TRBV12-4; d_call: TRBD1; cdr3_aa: CASSLFGTGNEQFF; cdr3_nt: TGTGCCAGCAGTTTATTCGGGACAGGGAATGAGCAGTTCTTC
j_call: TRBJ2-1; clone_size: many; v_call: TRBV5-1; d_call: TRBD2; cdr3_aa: CASSSRGTSGPPSYNEQFF; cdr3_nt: TGCGCCAGCAGCTCCAGAGGGACTAGCGGTCCGCCATCCTACAATGAGCAGTTCTTC
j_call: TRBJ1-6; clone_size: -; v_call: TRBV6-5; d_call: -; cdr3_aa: CASSYTDSYNSPLHF; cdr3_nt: TGTGCCAGCAGTTACACGGACAGCTATAATTCACCCCTCCACTTT
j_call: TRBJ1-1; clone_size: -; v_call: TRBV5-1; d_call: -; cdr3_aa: CASSLAQAPGTEAFF; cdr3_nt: TGCGCCAGCAGCTTGGCCCAGGCCCCGGGCACTGAAGCTTTCTTT
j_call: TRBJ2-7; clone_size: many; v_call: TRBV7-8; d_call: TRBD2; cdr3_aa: CASSASGTSGAYEQYF; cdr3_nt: TGTGCCAGCAGCGCTTCCGGGACTAGCGGGGCCTACGAGCAGTACTTC
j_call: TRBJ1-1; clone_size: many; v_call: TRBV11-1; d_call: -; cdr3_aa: CASSPRTDTPRMNTEAFF; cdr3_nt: TGTGCCAGCAGCCCCCGGACAGATACCCCGCGGATGAACACTGAAGCTTTCTTT
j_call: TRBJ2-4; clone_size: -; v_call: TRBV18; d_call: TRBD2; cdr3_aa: CASSPSQGGLRNIQYF; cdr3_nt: TGTGCCAGCTCACCTTCCCAGGGAGGGTTGAGAAACATTCAGTACTTC
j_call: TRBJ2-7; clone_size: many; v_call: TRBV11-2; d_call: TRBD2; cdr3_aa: CASSSGLAGREQYF; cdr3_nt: TGTGCCAGCAGCTCAGGACTAGCGGGACGTGAGCAGTACTTC
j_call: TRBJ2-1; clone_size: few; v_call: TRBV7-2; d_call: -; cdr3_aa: CASSSSGTPYNEQFF; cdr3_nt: TGTGCCAGCAGCTCCTCCGGGACGCCATACAATGAGCAGTTCTTC
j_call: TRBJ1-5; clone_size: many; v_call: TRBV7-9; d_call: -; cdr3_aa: CASSLGSWQPQHF; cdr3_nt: TGTGCCAGCAGCTTAGGGTCATGGCAGCCCCAGCATTTT
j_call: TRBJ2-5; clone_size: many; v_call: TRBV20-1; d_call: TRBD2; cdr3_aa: CSARSTSGQETQYF; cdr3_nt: TGCAGTGCTAGATCGACTAGCGGTCAAGAGACCCAGTACTTC
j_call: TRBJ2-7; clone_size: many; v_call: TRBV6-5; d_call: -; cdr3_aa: CASSNSWPPTYEQYF; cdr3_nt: TGTGCCAGCAGCAACTCGTGGCCACCTACCTACGAGCAGTACTTC
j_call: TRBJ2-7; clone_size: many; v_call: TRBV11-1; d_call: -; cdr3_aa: CASSTRFRGEQYF; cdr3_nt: TGTGCCAGCAGCACCCGGTTTAGGGGCGAGCAGTACTTC
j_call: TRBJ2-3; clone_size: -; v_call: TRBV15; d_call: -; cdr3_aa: CATSRVFNRMVDTQYF; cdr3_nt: TGTGCCACCAGCAGAGTTTTTAACAGGATGGTAGATACGCAGTATTTT
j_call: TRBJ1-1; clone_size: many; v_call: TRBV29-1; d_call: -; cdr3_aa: CSVGTTEAFF; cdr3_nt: TGCAGCGTTGGGACTACTGAAGCTTTCTTT
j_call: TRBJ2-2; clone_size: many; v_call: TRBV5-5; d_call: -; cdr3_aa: CASSEGVTGELFF; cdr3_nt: TGTGCCAGCAGCGAGGGGGTCACCGGGGAGCTGTTTTTT
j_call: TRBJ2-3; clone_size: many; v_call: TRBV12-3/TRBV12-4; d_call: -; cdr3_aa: CASRTGRSDTQYF; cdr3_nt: TGTGCCAGCAGGACCGGGCGGTCAGATACGCAGTATTTT
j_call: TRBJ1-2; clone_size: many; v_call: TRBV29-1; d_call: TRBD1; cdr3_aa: CSVSQGLNYGYTF; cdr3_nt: TGCAGCGTATCACAGGGGTTGAACTATGGCTACACCTTC
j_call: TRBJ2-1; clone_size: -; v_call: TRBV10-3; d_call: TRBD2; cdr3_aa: CAISISGENNEQFF; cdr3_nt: TGTGCCATCAGCATTAGCGGGGAGAACAATGAGCAGTTCTTC
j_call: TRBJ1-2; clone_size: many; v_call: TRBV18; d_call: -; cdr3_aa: CASSPSNTRKNYGYTF; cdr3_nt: TGTGCCAGCTCACCGTCCAATACTCGCAAGAACTATGGCTACACCTTC
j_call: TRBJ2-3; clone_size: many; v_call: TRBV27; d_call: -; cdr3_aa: CASSDTGWGSTDTQYF; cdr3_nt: TGTGCCAGCAGTGATACAGGGTGGGGTAGCACAGATACGCAGTATTTT
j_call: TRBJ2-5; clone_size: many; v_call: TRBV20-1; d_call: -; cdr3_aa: CSARSNREETQYF; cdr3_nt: TGCAGTGCTAGAAGTAACAGGGAAGAGACCCAGTACTTC
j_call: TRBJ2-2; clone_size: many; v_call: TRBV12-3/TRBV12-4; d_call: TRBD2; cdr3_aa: CASSYETSVNTGELFF; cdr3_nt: TGTGCCAGCAGCTACGAGACTAGCGTGAACACCGGGGAGCTGTTTTTT
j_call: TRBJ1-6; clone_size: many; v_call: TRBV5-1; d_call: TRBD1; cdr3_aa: CASSLYRGGDNSPLHF; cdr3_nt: TGCGCCAGCAGCTTGTACAGAGGGGGCGATAATTCACCCCTCCACTTT
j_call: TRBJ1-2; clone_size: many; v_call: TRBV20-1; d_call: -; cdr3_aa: CSASLGREGGYTF; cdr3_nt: TGCAGTGCTTCCCTTGGACGGGAGGGGGGCTACACCTTC
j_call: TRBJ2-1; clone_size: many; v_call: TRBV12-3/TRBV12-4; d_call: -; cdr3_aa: CASSLGGDEQFF; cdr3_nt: TGTGCCAGCAGTTTAGGCGGTGATGAGCAGTTCTTC
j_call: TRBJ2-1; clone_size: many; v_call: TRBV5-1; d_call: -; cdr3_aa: CASSLVLVNEQFF; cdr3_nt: TGCGCCAGCAGCTTGGTGCTAGTCAATGAGCAGTTCTTC
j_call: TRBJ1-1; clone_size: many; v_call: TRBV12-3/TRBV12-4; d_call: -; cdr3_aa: CASSTSRAPNTEAFF; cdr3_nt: TGTGCCAGCAGCACCAGCAGGGCCCCGAACACTGAAGCTTTCTTT